This TCR beta chain was profiled in a study of beta chain features in type 1 diabetes. Based on CD45RO/CCR7/CD25/CD127/CD95/CD27, CD4+ regulatory, stem cell-like memory, naive and central memory cells were sorted. The CDR3 contains 16 residues. Germline assignment: CDR1 SGHNT and CDR2 YYREEE (reference sequence). V lost 0 bases to trimming and J lost 2 bases; unmatched junction nucleotides: 5. Investigators reverse transcribed all isolated RNA, so they sequenced expressed TCRB transcripts. Clones were sequenced by immunoSEQ multiplex PCR, and TCRdb holds only the in-frame ones, with some missing. The sample includes about 160,000 clones, approximately 8.1% of them seen just once.

The source is a man between 18 and 29 years old in good health. The sample consisted of central memory CD4+ T cells from blood. V usage is TRBV5-4 and J usage is TRBJ2-1; 7 bases are shared with TRBD2. CDR3 nucleotides: TGTGCCAGCAGCTTGGCGGTAGCGGGTACCTACAATGAGCAGTTCTTC. It specifies CASSLAVAGTYNEQFF.